This TCR beta chain was profiled in a study of tumor-infiltrating lymphocytes in primary liver carcinoma. General study findings and limits: Tumors carried a top-250-clone fraction significantly exceeding that of blood (p = 0.039).

About this clonotype: Its matching antigen is unknown.

The CDR3 is 14 amino acids. CDR1 and CDR2 (germline): SGHNT, YYREEE (reference sequence). V lost 3 bases, J lost 7 bases, and 14 bases lay in between. In addition to blood RNA drawn from unsorted whole blood, germline DNA was extracted. With a constant-region primer, TCR beta cDNA was made from approximately 450 ng of total RNA. Sequencing libraries for TCR beta derived from three nested multiplex PCR rounds that used slightly modified ARM-PCR. A C-beta reverse primer was combined with TRBV1-TRBV30 forward primers in the first two PCR rounds, and each round had 9 to 10 cycles. TCRdb used MiXCR to reprocess the multiplex PCR reads, holding one entry per CDR3 protein. The sample lists fewer than 350,000 distinct CDR3 sequences, less than 65% occurring once.

The chain joins TRBV5-4 to TRBJ1-3; no reliable D call. The specimen sequenced was peripheral blood. This sequence was found in a man aged 40-49 years with primary liver carcinoma and hepatitis B virus infection. CDR3 nucleotides: TGTGCCAGCAGCTCTAATTTGGGAGAGAACACCATATATTTT. Amino acid sequence: CASSSNLGENTIYF.